This T cell receptor (beta chain) was recovered during a study of identical twins. Study results and caveats: Recombination models fit unrelated individuals' TCR alpha sharing but underestimated twins'.

To note about this clonotype: Its antigen is unknown.

MiXCR was run by TCRdb on the 5' RACE reads, yielding one entry per CDR3 protein. The table records just under 550,000 distinct CDR3 sequences, roughly 15% of them present only once. V was pared by 5 bases and J by 8 bases, with 18 bases between. This CDR3 is 14 amino acids long. The donors were all healthy and Caucasian. These data were also filed under a second study, of yellow fever vaccine responses in identical twins. That work states: Convergence reportedly seemed to mark part of the twins' vaccine T cell response, with personalization marking the rest.

This chain connects TRBV12-3 or TRBV12-4 to TRBJ1-1; D might be TRBD1 (5 bases). This clonotype was obtained from a woman aged 18 to 35 in good health. Specimen: CD4+ T cells sorted from blood. The CDR3 spells CASSPPRGRDEAFF. Here the CDR3 DNA reads TGTGCCAGCAGTCCCCCACGGGGTCGGGACGAAGCTTTCTTT.